The 28 T cell receptor beta chains below were found in one sample sequenced in a study of blood T cells in healthy people across ages. A second PCR, run for roughly 7 to 11 cycles, used a sample-barcoded 5' primer plus a J-beta primer mix. TCRdb re-analysed the 5' RACE reads in MiXCR, keeping a single row per CDR3 protein. Counted here are hundreds of thousands of distinct CDR3 sequences, roughly 43% occurring once; the ten biggest clones make up 20% to 25%. Sequencing input: blood. These receptors were obtained from a woman aged 55-75 years in good health.

The sample holds a few counts of this clonotype. As DNA, the CDR3 is TGCAGTGCTGGGGGACTAGCGGGGATCTACAATGAGCAGTTCTTC. Its translation: CSAGGLAGIYNEQFF. The chain has TRBV20-1 and TRBJ2-1; 13 bases agree with TRBD2. With V trimmed by 5 bases and J by 3 bases, 4 bases remained unmatched. The CDR3 is made up of 15 amino acids. Germline CDR1 DFQATT, CDR2 SNEGSKA (reference sequence).

The chain uses TRBV6-2 or TRBV6-3 and TRBJ1-4; no reliable D call. Germline loops: CDR1 MNHEY, CDR2 SVGEGT. Trimming removed 6 bases from V and 5 bases from J, with 10 bases in between. The CDR3 length is 13 residues. The CDR3: CASSLSYNEKLFF. DNA of the CDR3: TGTGCCAGCAGCCTCAGCTACAATGAAAAACTGTTTTTT.

A few counts support this clonotype. The chain couples TRBV4-2 to TRBJ1-2; D is uncertain. V lost 0 bases and J lost 2, with 7 bases in between. Germline CDR1 is LGHNA and CDR2 is YNFKEQ. The CDR3 sequence is 14 residues long. As DNA, the CDR3 is TGTGCCAGCAGCCAAGAGTCGGTGAACTATGGCTACACCTTC. It translates to CASSQESVNYGYTF.

The sample holds a few counts of this clonotype. The chain carries TRBV29-1 and TRBJ2-7, with a tentative D call TRBD2 (6 bases). In germline, CDR1 is SQVTM, CDR2 ANQGSEA. The V end lost 0 bases, the J end lost 1 base, and 16 bases lay between the germline ends. The CDR3 consists of 16 residues. As DNA, the CDR3 is TGCAGCGTTGAAGATGGGGCGGGGAGCAGGTCCTACGAGCAGTACTTC. Translated, it gives CSVEDGAGSRSYEQYF.

This clonotype was observed many times. The CDR3: CASSETGGSYNEQFF. CDR3 nucleotide sequence: TGTGCCAGCAGCGAGACAGGGGGCTCCTACAATGAGCAGTTCTTC. The V gene is TRBV7-3, the J gene TRBJ2-1, with 9 bases identical to TRBD1. This CDR3 comprises 15 residues. V trimming: 5 bases; J trimming: 0 bases; junction bases outside the gene matches: 2. Looked up from germline, CDR1 is SGHTA and CDR2 is FQGTGA.

The chain links TRBV20-1 to TRBJ1-4; TRBD1 aligns across 7 bases. CDR3 length: 15 residues. Germline-derived CDR1 and CDR2 are DFQATT and SNEGSKA (reference sequence). V shed 4 bases, J shed 0 bases, and the junction held 5 bases outside the gene matches. The CDR3 loop reads CSAINRGTTNEKLFF. The CDR3 coding sequence is TGCAGTGCTATAAACAGGGGTACAACTAATGAAAAACTGTTTTTT.

The CDR3 spells CASSYRVSNEQFF. CDR3 sequence (DNA): TGTGCCAGCAGTTACCGCGTGAGCAATGAGCAGTTCTTC. The chain employs TRBV6-5 and TRBJ2-1; D uncertain. Trimming shortened V by 2 bases and J by 6 bases, and 8 bases separated the two germline ends. Germline lookup yields CDR1 MNHEY and CDR2 SVGAGI. The CDR3 totals 13 residues.

The gene calls are TRBV11-2 and TRBJ2-7; 7 bases are shared with TRBD2. The V gene's germline CDR1 is SGHAT and CDR2 FQNNGV. With 5 bases clipped from V and 7 bases from J, the junction kept 14 bases outside the gene matches. The CDR3 loop spans 15 amino acids. The CDR3 nucleotides are TGTGCCAGCAGCGCAGCGGGATACGGTACGGAAGAGCAGTACTTC. It translates to CASSAAGYGTEEQYF.

The rearrangement uses TRBV5-1 and TRBJ1-6; D may be TRBD1 (5 bases). Between the trimmed V and J ends, which lost 0 bases and 0 bases, there was a span of 10 bases. CDR3 length equals 17 residues. CDR1 SGHRS and CDR2 YFSETQ come from the germline V gene. In nucleotides, the CDR3 is TGCGCCAGCAGCTTGGTGCCAGGGAGCTCCTATAATTCACCCCTCCACTTT. This gives the protein CASSLVPGSSYNSPLHF.

The V call is TRBV7-2, the J call TRBJ2-7; no definite D call. The length of the CDR3 is 15 residues. Germline V gene lookup returns CDR1 SGHTA and CDR2 FQGNSA. The V gene lost 1 base and the J gene lost 0 bases, with 10 bases spanning the gap. The DNA of the CDR3 is TGTGCCAGCAGCTTAGGCAGGTCCAGCTCCTACGAGCAGTACTTC. Its translation is CASSLGRSSSYEQYF.

This clonotype was counted between two and nine times. This chain joins TRBV7-2 and TRBJ2-1; 8 positions agree with TRBD2. With V trimmed by 7 bases and J by 2 bases, 7 bases remained unmatched. The CDR3 spans 15 residues. Germline CDR1 and CDR2: SGHTA and FQGNSA. This chain's CDR3 is CASTPGGSTYNEQFF. The CDR3 DNA reads TGTGCCAGCACCCCGGGGGGGTCCACCTACAATGAGCAGTTCTTC.

This clonotype showed up many times. This chain joins TRBV7-2 and TRBJ1-2; D is unclear. Germline values: CDR1 SGHTA, CDR2 FQGNSA. The CDR3 sequence is 13 residues long. V was cut by 1 base and J by 0 bases, with 3 bases left in between. CDR3: CASSLGPNYGYTF. The CDR3 DNA is TGTGCCAGCAGCTTAGGGCCTAACTATGGCTACACCTTC.

The CDR3 DNA follows: TGTGCCAGCAGCCCGCGGAGGGGGGATACGCAGTATTTT. This translates into CASSPRRGDTQYF. The rearrangement uses TRBV4-2 and TRBJ2-3, with D perhaps assigned TRBD1 or TRBD2 (6 bases each). Per the germline V gene, CDR1 is LGHNA and CDR2 is YNFKEQ. CDR3 length equals 13 residues. V lost 4 bases and J 6 bases, leaving 11 bases between the germline ends.

The chain recombines TRBV12-3 or TRBV12-4 with TRBJ1-5; a possible D gene is TRBD1 (6 bases). The V end was cut by 6 bases, the J end by 7 bases, with 13 bases between. CDR3 length: 13 residues. The CDR3 sequence is CASRPSGGQPQHF. CDR3 bases: TGTGCCAGCAGGCCTTCCGGGGGCCAGCCCCAGCATTTT.

This clonotype came up many times. J is TRBJ2-7 and V is TRBV7-2; tentative D call: TRBD1 (5 bases). The CDR3 is 14 amino acids. Per germline, CDR1 SGHTA and CDR2 FQGNSA. V lost 1 base and J lost 3, with 10 bases in between. CDR3 nucleotides: TGTGCCAGCAGCTTAGACAGGACCAGCTACGAGCAGTACTTC. Its protein is CASSLDRTSYEQYF.

This clonotype appeared a single time. V usage is TRBV19 and J usage is TRBJ2-5; TRBD2 matches at 7 bases. The CDR3 extends over 15 amino acids. Germline V lookup: CDR1 LNHDA, CDR2 SQIVND (reference sequence). The ends lost 1 base at V and 11 bases at J; junction bases unmatched: 13. In DNA form, the CDR3 reads TGTGCCAGTAGTATAGGCGGGGGAGTGTACAATGAGCAGTACTTC. Protein sequence: CASSIGGGVYNEQYF. The full variable domain, rest sourced from reference TRBV19 and TRBJ2-5, is DGGITQSPKYLFRKEGQNVTLSCEQNLNHDAMYWYRQDPGQGLRLIYYSQIVNDFQKGDIAEGYSVSREKKESFPLTVTSAQKNPTAFYLCASSIGGGVYNEQYFGPGTRLLVL.

The DNA for the CDR3 is TGTGCCAGCACCAAGACAGGGAGTACCTACAATGAGCAGTTCTTC. Translating it yields CASTKTGSTYNEQFF. The rearrangement joins TRBV6-6 to TRBJ2-1; TRBD1 matches at 7 bases. There are 15 residues in the CDR3. V dropped 7 bases and J dropped 2; count of bases not matched to a gene: 8. The germline CDR1 and CDR2 sequences are MNHNY and SVGAGI (reference sequence).

This clonotype has more than one count but fewer than ten. This chain connects TRBV5-1 to TRBJ2-7, with 9 bases fitting TRBD1. V lost 0 bases to trimming and J lost 0 bases; unmatched junction nucleotides: 7. Germline CDR1 SGHRS, CDR2 YFSETQ. This CDR3 spans 17 amino acids. The CDR3, as DNA: TGCGCCAGCAGCTTGGCCGGGACAGGGCATTCCTCCTACGAGCAGTACTTC. This codes for CASSLAGTGHSSYEQYF.

This sequence joins TRBV6-1 and TRBJ1-5, with D unclear. This CDR3 comprises 16 residues. V lost 6 bases, J lost 0 bases, and 15 bases lay in between. CDR1 and CDR2 (germline): MNHNS, SASEGT. CDR3: CASRDKGGGSNQPQHF. Written as DNA, the CDR3 is TGTGCCAGCAGAGATAAGGGAGGTGGTAGCAATCAGCCCCAGCATTTT.

This clonotype appeared a single time. The rearrangement links TRBV20-1 to TRBJ1-1; tentative D call: TRBD1 (6 bases). CDR1 and CDR2 (germline): DFQATT, SNEGSKA (reference sequence). The CDR3 totals 15 residues. The CDR3 spells CSLKGGGDMNTEAFF. CDR3 nucleotides: TGCTCACTAAAGGGGGGAGGGGACATGAACACTGAAGCTTTCTTT.

The chain carries TRBV2 and TRBJ2-3; D ambiguous. CDR3 length: 14 amino acids. V gave up 3 bases and J gave up 4 bases, with 11 bases separating them. Germline CDR1 and CDR2: SNHLY and FYNNEI. For the CDR3, the DNA is TGTGCCAGCAGTGAGAATCAGTACTCAGATACGCAGTATTTT. Translated, it gives CASSENQYSDTQYF.

This chain connects TRBV7-3 to TRBJ2-4; 16 nucleotides align to TRBD2. With V trimmed by 5 bases and J by 0 bases, 10 bases remained unmatched. In germline, CDR1 is SGHTA, CDR2 FQGTGA. The CDR3 spans 20 residues. CDR3 sequence (DNA): TGTGCCAGCAGCCCCCAGGGACTAGCGGGAGGGCCTCTAGCCAAAAACATTCAGTACTTC. As protein: CASSPQGLAGGPLAKNIQYF.

This clonotype came up a few times. The V and J genes are TRBV6-5 and TRBJ2-1; 8 positions agree with TRBD2. Trimming removed 6 bases from V and 15 bases from J; junction bases left unmatched: 13. CDR1 is MNHEY and CDR2 is SVGAGI in the germline V gene. This CDR3 region has 13 residues. This CDR3 is CASRARGGPQVFF. For the CDR3, the DNA is TGTGCCAGCAGGGCACGGGGGGGCCCTCAAGTGTTCTTC.

The chain uses TRBV6-1 and TRBJ2-7; perhaps TRBD1 as D (6 bases). Germline CDR1 is MNHNS and CDR2 is SASEGT. The V end lost 0 bases, the J end lost 1 base, and 19 bases lay between the germline ends. CDR3 length equals 18 residues. The CDR3 is CASSEALAGRGGSYEQYF. The CDR3 nucleotides are TGTGCCAGCAGTGAAGCCCTTGCGGGCAGGGGTGGGTCCTACGAGCAGTACTTC.

The rearrangement uses TRBV20-1 and TRBJ2-7; 8 bases map to TRBD1. This CDR3 spans 17 amino acids. V lost 4 bases, J lost 1 base, and 15 bases stayed unmatched. Germline assignment: CDR1 DFQATT and CDR2 SNEGSKA (reference sequence). The CDR3 sequence is CSANRADRDLFSYEQYF. CDR3 nucleotides: TGCAGTGCTAACAGGGCGGACAGGGATCTGTTTTCCTACGAGCAGTACTTC.

V gene TRBV7-3 combines with J gene TRBJ1-1; D ambiguous. The V end was cut by 6 bases, the J end by 3 bases, with 11 bases between. The CDR3 loop spans 13 amino acids. Germline V gene sequence: CDR1 SGHTA, CDR2 FQGTGA. The CDR3 bases are TGTGCCAGCAGTTTCGCGGGAGACACTGAAGCTTTCTTT. Its translation: CASSFAGDTEAFF.

In regard to this clonotype: This sequence may be a read error, since a much larger clone differs from it by one base. The chain has TRBV4-2 and TRBJ2-1, with no clear D. The CDR3 has 14 residues. Trimming shortened V by 1 base and J by 13 bases, and 17 bases separated the two germline ends. CDR1 is LGHNA and CDR2 is YNFKEQ in the germline V gene. The CDR3 region is CASSQAATQETQFF. CDR3 in DNA: TGTGCCAGCAGCCAAGCTGCGACACAAGAGACCCAGTTCTTC.

The J gene is TRBJ1-1, the V gene TRBV5-1; 8 bases map to TRBD1. From germline, CDR1 is SGHRS and CDR2 YFSETQ. CDR3 length: 14 amino acids. Trimming took 0 bases from V and 4 from J; bases not matched to a gene: 2. The DNA for the CDR3 is TGCGCCAGCAGCTTGGCAGGGGGCATCACTGAAGCTTTCTTT. This codes for CASSLAGGITEAFF.